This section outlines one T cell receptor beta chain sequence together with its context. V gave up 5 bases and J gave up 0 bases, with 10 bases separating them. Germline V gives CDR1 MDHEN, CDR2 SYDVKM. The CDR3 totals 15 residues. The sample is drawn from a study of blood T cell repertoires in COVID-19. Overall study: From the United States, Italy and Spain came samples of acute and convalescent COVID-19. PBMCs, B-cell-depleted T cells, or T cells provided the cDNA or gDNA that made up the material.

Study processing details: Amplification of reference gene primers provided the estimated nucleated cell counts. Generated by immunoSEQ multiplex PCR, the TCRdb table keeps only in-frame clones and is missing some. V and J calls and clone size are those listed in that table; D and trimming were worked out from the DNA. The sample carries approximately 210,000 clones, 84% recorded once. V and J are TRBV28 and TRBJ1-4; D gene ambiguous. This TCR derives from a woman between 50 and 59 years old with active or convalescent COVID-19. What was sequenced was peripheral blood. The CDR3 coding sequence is TGTGCCAGCAGTCCGGTATCCGCAACTAATGAAAAACTGTTTTTT. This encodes CASSPVSATNEKLFF.